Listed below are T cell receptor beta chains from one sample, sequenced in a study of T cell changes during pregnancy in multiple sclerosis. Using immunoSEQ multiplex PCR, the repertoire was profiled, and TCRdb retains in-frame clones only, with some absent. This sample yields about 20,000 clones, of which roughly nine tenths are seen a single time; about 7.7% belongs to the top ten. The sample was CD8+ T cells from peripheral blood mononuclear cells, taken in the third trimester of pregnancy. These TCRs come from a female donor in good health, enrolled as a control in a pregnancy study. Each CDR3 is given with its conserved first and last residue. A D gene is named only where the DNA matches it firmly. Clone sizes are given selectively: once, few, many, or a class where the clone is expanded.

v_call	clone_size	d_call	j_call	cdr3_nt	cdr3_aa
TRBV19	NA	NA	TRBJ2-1	TGTGCCAGTAGTATCTCAGGACTTAGCTCCTACAATGAGCAGTTCTTC	CASSISGLSSYNEQFF
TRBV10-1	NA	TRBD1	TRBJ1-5	TGCGCCAGCAGTGAGGTGACAGGGGTTGGTCAGCCCCAGCATTTT	CASSEVTGVGQPQHF
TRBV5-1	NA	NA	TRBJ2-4	TGCGCCAGCAGCTTGGCCGGGACCTCCGGGAGAGCCAAAAACATTCAGTACTTC	CASSLAGTSGRAKNIQYF
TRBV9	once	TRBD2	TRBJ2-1	TGTGCCAGCAGCGTACTGACGGGACTAGCGGAAAATGAGCAGTTCTTC	CASSVLTGLAENEQFF
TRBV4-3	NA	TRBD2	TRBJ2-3	TGCGCCAGCAGCCAAGATGCGGGCGGGAGGGCCTTTACAGATACGCAGTATTTT	CASSQDAGGRAFTDTQYF
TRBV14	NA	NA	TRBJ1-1	TGTGCCAGTTCCCCAGGGGTCGCTGAAGCTTTCTTT	CASSPGVAEAFF
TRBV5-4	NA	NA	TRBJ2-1	TGTGCCAGCAGCTTGCCAGGGTCCTACAATGAGCAGTTCTTC	CASSLPGSYNEQFF
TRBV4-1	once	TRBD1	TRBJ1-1	TGCGCCAGCAGCCGGGACAGGGGGACTGAAGCTTTCTTT	CASSRDRGTEAFF
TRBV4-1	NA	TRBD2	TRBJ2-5	TGCGCCAGCAGCCAGTCCCCTTTTACCGGGACTAGAGGGGTGACCCAGTACTTC	CASSQSPFTGTRGVTQYF
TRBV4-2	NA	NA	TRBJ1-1	TGTGCCAGCAGCCAGCTCTGGCTCTCAGCTGAAGCTTTCTTT	CASSQLWLSAEAFF
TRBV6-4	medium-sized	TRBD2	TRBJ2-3	TGTGCCAGCAGTCTAGCGGGGGGCACAGATACGCAGTATTTT	CASSLAGGTDTQYF
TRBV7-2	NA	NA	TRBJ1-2	TGTGCCAGCAGCCCATCCGGGACGGGACTGTATGGCTACACCTTC	CASSPSGTGLYGYTF
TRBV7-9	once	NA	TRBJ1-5	TGTGCCAGCAGTGCTGGAGGGGTGCGTCAGCCCCAGCATTTT	CASSAGGVRQPQHF
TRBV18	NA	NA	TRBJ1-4	TGTGCCAGCTCACCAAATCCGCCTACAACTAATGAAAAACTGTTTTTT	CASSPNPPTTNEKLFF
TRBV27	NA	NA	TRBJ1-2	TGTGCCAGCAGTTTCGGGACTGCCTATGGCTACACCTTC	CASSFGTAYGYTF
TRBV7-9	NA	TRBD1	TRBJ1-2	TGTGCCAGCATTGAGCAGGGGGTCGGGGACTATGGCTACACCTTC	CASIEQGVGDYGYTF
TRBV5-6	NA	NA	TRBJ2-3	TGTGCCAGCAGCTTTATTACAGATACGCAGTATTTT	CASSFITDTQYF
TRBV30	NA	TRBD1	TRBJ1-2	TGTGCCTGGAAACACCGGGACAGGGAAGGCTACACCTTC	CAWKHRDREGYTF
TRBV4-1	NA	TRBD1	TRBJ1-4	TGCGCCAGCAGCCCACAGGGGGATAATGAAAAACTGTTTTTT	CASSPQGDNEKLFF
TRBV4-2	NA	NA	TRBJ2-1	TGTGCCAGCAGCCAGAGGGGGAATGAGCAGTTCTTC	CASSQRGNEQFF
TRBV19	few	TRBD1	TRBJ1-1	TGTGCCAGTAGTGCTCAGGGGGGCACTGAAGCTTTCTTT	CASSAQGGTEAFF
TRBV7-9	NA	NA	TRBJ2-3	TGTGCCAGCAGCCCTAGAGGGATCTCCACAGATACGCAGTATTTT	CASSPRGISTDTQYF
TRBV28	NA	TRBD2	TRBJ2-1	TGTGCCAGCAGTTTTAGAACTAGCGGATGGTACAATGAGCAGTTCTTC	CASSFRTSGWYNEQFF
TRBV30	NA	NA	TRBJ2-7	TGTGCCTGGACTAGACCCGACTCCTACGAGCAGTACTTC	CAWTRPDSYEQYF
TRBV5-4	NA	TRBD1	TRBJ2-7	TGTGCCAGCAGCTTGGACCCAGGGGGCTTGTACGAGCAGTACTTC	CASSLDPGGLYEQYF
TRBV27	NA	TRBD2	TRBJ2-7	TGTGCCAGCAGTATAGCGGGAGTCGACGAGCAGTACTTC	CASSIAGVDEQYF
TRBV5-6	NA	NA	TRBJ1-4	TGTGCCAGCAGCTTGGCCGGGAGAGGGCCGACGAATGAAAAACTGTTTTTT	CASSLAGRGPTNEKLFF
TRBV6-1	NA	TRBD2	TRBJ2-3	TGTGCCAGCAGTGAAGGGACTAGCGGCACAGATACGCAGTATTTT	CASSEGTSGTDTQYF
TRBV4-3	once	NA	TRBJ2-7	TGCGCCAGCAGCCCGGCTGACTCCCTGGCCTACGAGCAGTACTTC	CASSPADSLAYEQYF
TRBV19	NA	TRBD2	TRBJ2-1	TGTGCCAGTAGTATGGCTGGAGCGGGAGGGCCTGCGGAGCAGTTCTTC	CASSMAGAGGPAEQFF
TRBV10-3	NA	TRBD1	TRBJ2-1	TGTGCCGGGGGCGCAGGGGGCCCCTACAATGAGCAGTTCTTC	CAGGAGGPYNEQFF